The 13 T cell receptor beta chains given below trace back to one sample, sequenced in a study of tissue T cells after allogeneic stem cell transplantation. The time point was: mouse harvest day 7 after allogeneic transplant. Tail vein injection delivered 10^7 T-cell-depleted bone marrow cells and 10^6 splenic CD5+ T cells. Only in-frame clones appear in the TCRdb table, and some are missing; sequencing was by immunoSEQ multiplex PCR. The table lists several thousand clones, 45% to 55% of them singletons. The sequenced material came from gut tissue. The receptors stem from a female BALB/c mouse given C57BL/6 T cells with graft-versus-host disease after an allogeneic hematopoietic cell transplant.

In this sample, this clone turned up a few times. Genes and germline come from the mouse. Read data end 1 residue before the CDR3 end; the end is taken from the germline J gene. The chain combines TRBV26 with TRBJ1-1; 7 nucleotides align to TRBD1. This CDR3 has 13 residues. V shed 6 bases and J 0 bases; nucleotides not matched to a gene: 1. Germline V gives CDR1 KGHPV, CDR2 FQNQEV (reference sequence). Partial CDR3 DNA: TGTGCCAGCAGAGGGACAGCAAACACAGAAGTCTTC. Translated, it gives CASRGTANTEVF. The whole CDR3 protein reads CASRGTANTEVFF.

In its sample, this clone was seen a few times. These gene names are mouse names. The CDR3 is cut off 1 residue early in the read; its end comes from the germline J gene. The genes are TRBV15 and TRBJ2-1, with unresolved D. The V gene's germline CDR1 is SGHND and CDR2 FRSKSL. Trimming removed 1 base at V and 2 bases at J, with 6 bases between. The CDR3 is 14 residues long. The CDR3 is CASSLDGYYAEQFF. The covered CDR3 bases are TGTGCCAGCAGTTTAGATGGGTACTATGCTGAGCAGTTC.

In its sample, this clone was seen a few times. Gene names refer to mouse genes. The CDR3 loop reads CTNKTGPYEQYF. The part of the CDR3 DNA that was read is TGCACCAATAAGACAGGGCCCTATGAACAGTAC. The chain couples TRBV1 to TRBJ2-7, with TRBD1 matching 7 bases. The DNA ends 1 residue before the CDR3 does, and the rest of the CDR3 is filled in from the germline J gene. CDR3 length: 12 residues. The germline CDR1 and CDR2 sequences are NSQYPW and LRSPGD (reference sequence). J gave up 2 bases and V 11 bases, and 6 bases lay outside the gene matches.

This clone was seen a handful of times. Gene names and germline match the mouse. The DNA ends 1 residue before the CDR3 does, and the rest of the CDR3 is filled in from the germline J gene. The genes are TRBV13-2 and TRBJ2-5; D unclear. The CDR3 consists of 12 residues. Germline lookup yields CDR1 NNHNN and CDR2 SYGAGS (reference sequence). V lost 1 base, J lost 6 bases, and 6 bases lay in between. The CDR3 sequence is CASGDWRDTQYF. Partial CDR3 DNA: TGTGCCAGCGGTGATTGGCGGGACACCCAGTAC.

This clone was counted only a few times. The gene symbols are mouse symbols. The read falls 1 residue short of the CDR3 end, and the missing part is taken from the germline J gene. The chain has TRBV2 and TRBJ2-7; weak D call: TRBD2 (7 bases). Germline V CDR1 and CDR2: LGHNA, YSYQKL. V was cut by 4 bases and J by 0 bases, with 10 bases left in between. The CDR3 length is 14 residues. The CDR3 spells CASSLGGGSYEQYF. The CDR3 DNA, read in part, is TGTGCCAGCAGCCTAGGGGGGGGCTCCTATGAACAGTAC.

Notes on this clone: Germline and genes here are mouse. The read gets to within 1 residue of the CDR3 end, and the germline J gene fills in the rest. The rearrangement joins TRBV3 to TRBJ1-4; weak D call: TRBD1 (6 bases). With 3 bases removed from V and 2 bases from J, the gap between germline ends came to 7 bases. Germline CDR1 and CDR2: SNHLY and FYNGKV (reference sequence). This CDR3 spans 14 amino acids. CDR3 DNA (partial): TGTGCCAGCAGCTTGCAGGGGTCCAACGAAAGATTATTT. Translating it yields CASSLQGSNERLF. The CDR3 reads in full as CASSLQGSNERLFF. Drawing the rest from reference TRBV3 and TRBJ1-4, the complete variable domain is GPKVLQIPSHQIIDMGQMVTLNCDPVSNHLYFYWYKQILGQQMEFLVNFYNGKVMEKSKLFKDQFSVERPDGSYFTLKIQPTALEDSAVYFCASSLQGSNERLFFGHGTKLSVL.

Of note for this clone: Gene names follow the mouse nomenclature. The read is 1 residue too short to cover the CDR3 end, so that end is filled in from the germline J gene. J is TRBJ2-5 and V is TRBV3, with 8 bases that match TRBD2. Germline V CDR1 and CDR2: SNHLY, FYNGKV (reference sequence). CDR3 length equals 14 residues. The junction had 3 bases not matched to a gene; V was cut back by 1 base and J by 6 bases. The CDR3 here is CASSLGLGIDTQYF. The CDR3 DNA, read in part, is TGTGCCAGCAGCTTAGGACTGGGGATTGACACCCAGTAC.

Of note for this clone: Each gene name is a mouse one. This CDR3 is CGARHRVYEQYF. The CDR3 DNA, read in part, is TGTGGTGCTAGGCACAGGGTCTATGAACAGTAC. The chain links TRBV20 to TRBJ2-7, with TRBD1 as a possible D gene (6 bases). The read halts 1 residue ahead of the CDR3 end, with the missing end drawn from the germline J gene. Germline V gene sequence: CDR1 GFQATS, CDR2 STVNSAI. The CDR3 is 12 amino acids. The germline V and J ends were trimmed by 2 bases and 3 bases, with 8 bases remaining between them.

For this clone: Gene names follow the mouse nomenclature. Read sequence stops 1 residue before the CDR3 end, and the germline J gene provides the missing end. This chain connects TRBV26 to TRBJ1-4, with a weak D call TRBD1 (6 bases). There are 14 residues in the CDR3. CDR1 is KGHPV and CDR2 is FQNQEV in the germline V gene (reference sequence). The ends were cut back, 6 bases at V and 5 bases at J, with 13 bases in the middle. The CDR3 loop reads CASSPGTKNERLFF. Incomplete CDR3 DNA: TGTGCCAGCAGCCCGGGGACAAAGAACGAAAGATTATTT.

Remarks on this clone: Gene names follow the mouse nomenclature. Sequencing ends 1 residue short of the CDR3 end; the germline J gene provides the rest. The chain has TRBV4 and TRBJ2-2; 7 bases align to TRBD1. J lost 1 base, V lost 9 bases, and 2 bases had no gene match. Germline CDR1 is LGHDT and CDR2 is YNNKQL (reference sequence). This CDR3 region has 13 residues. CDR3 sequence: CASGTENTGQLYF. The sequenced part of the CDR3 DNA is TGTGCCAGTGGGACAGAAAACACCGGGCAGCTCTAC.

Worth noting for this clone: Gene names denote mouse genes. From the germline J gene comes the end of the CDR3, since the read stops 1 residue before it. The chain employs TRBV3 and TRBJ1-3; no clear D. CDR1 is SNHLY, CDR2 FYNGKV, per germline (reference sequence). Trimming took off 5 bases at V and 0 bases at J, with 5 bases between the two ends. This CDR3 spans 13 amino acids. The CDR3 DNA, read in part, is TGTGCCAGCAGCCGAAATTCTGGAAATACGCTCTAT. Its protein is CASSRNSGNTLY. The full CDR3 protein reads CASSRNSGNTLYF.

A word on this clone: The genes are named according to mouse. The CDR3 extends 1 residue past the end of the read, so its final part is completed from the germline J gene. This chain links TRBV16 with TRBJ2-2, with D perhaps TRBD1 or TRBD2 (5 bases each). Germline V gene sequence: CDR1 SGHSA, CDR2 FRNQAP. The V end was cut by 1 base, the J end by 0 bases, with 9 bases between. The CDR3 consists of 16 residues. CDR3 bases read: TGTGCAAGCAGCTTAGCCGGGGGAACAAACACCGGGCAGCTCTAC. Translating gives CASSLAGGTNTGQLY. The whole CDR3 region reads CASSLAGGTNTGQLYF.

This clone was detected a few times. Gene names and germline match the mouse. CDR3 bases read: TGTGCCAGCAGCCCCCGCGGGGGGCGAGAACAGTAC. Amino acid sequence: CASSPRGGREQY. In full, the CDR3 reads CASSPRGGREQYF. The chain couples TRBV3 to TRBJ2-7; possible D gene TRBD2, 7 bases. The read comes to an end 1 residue before the CDR3 does, leaving the germline J gene to fill in the end. V was cut by 5 bases and J by 7 bases, with 15 bases left in between. The CDR3 is 13 residues long. The V gene's germline CDR1 is SNHLY and CDR2 FYNGKV (reference sequence). Full variable domain (remainder filled in from reference TRBV3 and TRBJ2-7): GPKVLQIPSHQIIDMGQMVTLNCDPVSNHLYFYWYKQILGQQMEFLVNFYNGKVMEKSKLFKDQFSVERPDGSYFTLKIQPTALEDSAVYFCASSPRGGREQYFGPGTRLTVL.